The 14 T cell receptor beta chains listed next were all sequenced from one sample in a study of molecular identifiers for immune sequencing clone quantification. TCRdb ran MiXCR on the PCR reads and lists one entry per CDR3 protein. The sample shows about half a million distinct CDR3 sequences, approximately 25% of them seen only once. Input material: naive CD8+ T cells from blood, with Jurkat cell RNA spiked in. The subset was: FACS-sorted CD8+CD4-CCR7+CD45RA+ naive T cells. The receptor set was obtained from a human donor in good health. Some libraries in this study had Jurkat cell RNA spiked in.

In this sample, this clonotype turned up many times. This chain joins TRBV24-1 and TRBJ2-1, with D unclear. V dropped 5 bases and J dropped 8 bases, with 9 bases sitting between them. The CDR3 spans 12 residues. Germline CDR1 KGHDR, CDR2 SFDVKD. CDR3 DNA: TGTGCCACCAGTGCTTTTGGTCATGAGCAGTTCTTC. It translates to CATSAFGHEQFF.

This chain links TRBV7-9 with TRBJ2-7; 7 bases are a match to TRBD1. The germline gives CDR1 SEHNR, CDR2 FQNEAQ (reference sequence). The CDR3 runs 17 residues. Trimming removed 5 bases from V and 0 bases from J; junction bases left unmatched: 13. In DNA, the CDR3 is TGTGCCAGCAGCCCACCCCACCCGGGACAGAGCTCCTACGAGCAGTACTTC. It specifies CASSPPHPGQSSYEQYF.

V gene TRBV7-3 combines with J gene TRBJ2-3; no firm D call. This CDR3 region has 14 residues. V lost 2 bases to trimming and J lost 5 bases, with 11 bases between them. Per the germline V gene, CDR1 is SGHTA and CDR2 is FQGTGA. The CDR3 is CASSLGLERDTQYF. Here the CDR3 DNA reads TGTGCCAGCAGCTTAGGGCTGGAAAGAGATACGCAGTATTTT.

This clonotype was detected ten times or more. The chain recombines TRBV27 with TRBJ2-5; no clear D gene. Trimming took 5 bases from V and 0 from J, leaving 10 bases between them. Germline assignment: CDR1 MNHEY and CDR2 SMNVEV (reference sequence). This CDR3 region has 14 residues. Written as DNA, the CDR3 is TGTGCCAGCAGTCCTACCGCGTACCAAGAGACCCAGTACTTC. It is translated as CASSPTAYQETQYF.

V is TRBV19 and J is TRBJ2-5; D remains ambiguous. Trimming cost V 6 bases and J 4 bases, with 12 bases left between them. Germline loops: CDR1 LNHDA, CDR2 SQIVND (reference sequence). There are 13 residues in the CDR3. CDR3 residues: CASRIRAGETQYF. The DNA for the CDR3 is TGTGCCAGTAGGATAAGGGCAGGAGAGACCCAGTACTTC.

Of note for this clonotype: A junction end diverges from the germline sequence, so it may reflect a read error. J is TRBJ1-1 and V is TRBV7-9; weak D call: TRBD1 (6 bases). Germline CDR1 and CDR2: SEHNR and FQNEAQ (reference sequence). This CDR3 comprises 15 residues. DNA of the CDR3: TGTGCCAGCAGCTGGGACACGGAGGGCTATACTGAAGCTTCCTTT. This sequence encodes CASSWDTEGYTEASF.

To note about this clonotype: This may be a read error, as it is one base from a much larger clone. The J gene is TRBJ2-5, the V gene TRBV5-1, with 10 bases identical to TRBD2. The germline V gene encodes CDR1 SGHRS and CDR2 YFSETQ. V was clipped by 6 bases and J by 3 bases; unmatched bases: 11. The CDR3 length is 16 residues. The CDR3 nucleotides are TGCGCCAGCATCTTCTCAAAAACTAGCGGGGAAGAGACCCAGTACTTC. This encodes CASIFSKTSGEETQYF.

This clonotype occurred many times. V and J are TRBV12-3 or TRBV12-4 and TRBJ1-5; D is undetermined. This CDR3 spans 14 amino acids. V lost 1 base and J lost 6, with 10 bases in between. The CDR3 bases are TGTGCCAGCAGTTTAGTGGGGAGCGTTCAGCCCCAGCATTTT. Translated: CASSLVGSVQPQHF.

This clonotype was observed many times. The rearrangement joins TRBV5-4 to TRBJ2-4; D not certain. The length of the CDR3 is 14 residues. The V gene's germline CDR1 is SGHNT and CDR2 YYREEE (reference sequence). Trimming stripped 3 bases from V and 3 bases from J, with 10 bases between. The DNA of the CDR3 is TGTGCCAGCAGCTCTGACCGCGGCAAAAACATTCAGTACTTC. It specifies CASSSDRGKNIQYF.

This chain connects TRBV20-1 to TRBJ2-1; the D gene is possibly TRBD1 (6 bases). The CDR3 length is 14 residues. Trimming cost V 0 bases and J 8 bases, with 14 bases left between them. Germline assignment: CDR1 DFQATT and CDR2 SNEGSKA (reference sequence). The CDR3 protein is CSARDLNRVYEQFF. The CDR3 bases are TGCAGTGCTAGAGATCTAAACAGGGTCTATGAGCAGTTCTTC.

This clonotype has just a few counts. V is TRBV28 and J is TRBJ1-1; 9 nucleotides line up with TRBD1. V shed 4 bases and J 5 bases; nucleotides not matched to a gene: 5. Germline CDR1 is MDHEN and CDR2 is SYDVKM. This CDR3 spans 14 amino acids. This CDR3 is CASSSFGQGTEAFF. CDR3 nucleotides: TGTGCCAGCAGTTCCTTCGGACAGGGGACTGAAGCTTTCTTT.

The genes are TRBV9 and TRBJ1-1; TRBD1 matches 9 bases. The germline CDR1 and CDR2 sequences are SGDLS and YYNGEE. The CDR3 sequence is 12 residues long. With 0 bases clipped from V and 14 bases from J, the junction kept 5 bases outside the gene matches. The CDR3 coding sequence is TGTGCCAGCAGCGTAGGGGGACAGGGCGTATTCTTT. It is translated as CASSVGGQGVFF.

Of note for this clonotype: A read error may be the cause here, since a much bigger clone is one base away. The CDR3 does not end in the conserved phenylalanine or tryptophan, so this is likely a read error. The gene calls are TRBV12-5 and TRBJ2-4; D is perhaps TRBD1 (6 bases). Germline lookup yields CDR1 LGHNT and CDR2 FRNRAP. CDR3 length equals 15 residues. The V and J ends lost 0 bases and 8 bases respectively, with 14 bases between them. CDR3 nucleotide sequence: TGTGCTAGTGGTTTGGTAACAGGGATGGAGGACATTCAGTACCTC. It translates to CASGLVTGMEDIQYL.

Comment on this clonotype: One base away lies a much larger clone, so this may be a sequencing read error. This chain connects TRBV7-2 to TRBJ2-1, with D possibly being TRBD2 (6 bases). The CDR3 sequence is 15 residues long. In germline, CDR1 is SGHTA, CDR2 FQGNSA. The V gene lost 6 bases and the J gene lost 0 bases, with 12 bases spanning the gap. The DNA of the CDR3 is TGTGCCAGCAGGTTGCTAGCGAGCTCCTACAATGAGCAGTTCTTC. It encodes CASRLLASSYNEQFF.